This is a list of T cell receptor beta chains from one sample in a study of cytomegalovirus exposure and HLA in healthy donors. Assay: immunoSEQ multiplex PCR; the TCRdb copy retains only in-frame clones and omits some. In the table there are 150,000 to 170,000 clones, around 88% of which are singletons. Sequencing was carried out using PBMCs. The receptors stem from a man younger than 35 in good health and CMV-seropositive. Each CDR3 is given with its conserved first and last residue. D genes are given only for firm matches. Rows give clone size only sometimes, using once, few, many, or a class for an expanded clone.

abundance: -
v_gene: TRBV18
d_gene: -
j_gene: TRBJ1-1
CDR3aa: CASSPDSKGTEAFF
CDR3nt: TGTGCCAGCTCACCGGACAGCAAGGGCACTGAAGCTTTCTTT

abundance: -
v_gene: TRBV30
d_gene: -
j_gene: TRBJ2-7
CDR3aa: CAWSAHRGSYEQYF
CDR3nt: TGTGCCTGGAGTGCCCACCGGGGGTCCTACGAGCAGTACTTC

abundance: -
v_gene: TRBV7-2
d_gene: -
j_gene: TRBJ2-5
CDR3aa: CASSLPLVLAGTQYF
CDR3nt: TGTGCCAGCAGCTTACCACTTGTCCTGGCAGGGACCCAGTACTTC

abundance: -
v_gene: TRBV5-1
d_gene: TRBD1
j_gene: TRBJ1-1
CDR3aa: CASSHGQGIVRNTEAFF
CDR3nt: TGCGCCAGCAGCCATGGACAGGGGATAGTGCGGAACACTGAAGCTTTCTTT

abundance: -
v_gene: TRBV7-9
d_gene: TRBD1
j_gene: TRBJ2-3
CDR3aa: CATAPKGARADTQYF
CDR3nt: TGTGCCACCGCCCCGAAGGGGGCTCGGGCAGATACGCAGTATTTT

abundance: -
v_gene: TRBV5-4
d_gene: -
j_gene: TRBJ1-3
CDR3aa: CASSYNSLSSGNTIYF
CDR3nt: TGTGCCAGCAGCTATAACAGTCTAAGCTCTGGAAACACCATATATTTT

abundance: -
v_gene: TRBV28
d_gene: -
j_gene: TRBJ2-1
CDR3aa: CASSLLGGAENEQFF
CDR3nt: TGTGCCAGCAGTCTCCTGGGGGGGGCCGAAAATGAGCAGTTCTTC

abundance: -
v_gene: TRBV6-5
d_gene: TRBD1
j_gene: TRBJ1-4
CDR3aa: CASSYSDRGEKLFF
CDR3nt: TGTGCCAGCAGTTACTCGGACAGGGGTGAAAAACTGTTTTTT

abundance: -
v_gene: TRBV6-5
d_gene: TRBD1
j_gene: TRBJ1-1
CDR3aa: CASSYRDRLGEAFF
CDR3nt: TGTGCCAGCAGTTACCGGGACAGGCTTGGTGAAGCTTTCTTT

abundance: -
v_gene: TRBV6-5
d_gene: TRBD2
j_gene: TRBJ2-5
CDR3aa: CASSYRAGSQETQYF
CDR3nt: TGTGCCAGCAGTTACCGAGCGGGGAGCCAAGAGACCCAGTACTTC

abundance: -
v_gene: TRBV5-1
d_gene: TRBD2
j_gene: TRBJ2-7
CDR3aa: CASSDPGGDEQYF
CDR3nt: TGCGCCAGCAGCGACCCCGGGGGGGACGAGCAGTACTTC

abundance: -
v_gene: TRBV7-9
d_gene: TRBD2
j_gene: TRBJ2-1
CDR3aa: CASSLEIIGLAAQQFF
CDR3nt: TGTGCCAGCAGCTTAGAGATAATCGGACTAGCGGCACAGCAGTTCTTC

abundance: -
v_gene: TRBV6-5
d_gene: -
j_gene: TRBJ2-3
CDR3aa: CASSSTGTDTQYF
CDR3nt: TGTGCCAGCAGTTCGACGGGGACAGATACGCAGTATTTT

abundance: -
v_gene: TRBV9
d_gene: TRBD2
j_gene: TRBJ2-2
CDR3aa: CASSLGGAGELFF
CDR3nt: TGTGCCAGCAGCCTGGGAGGGGCCGGGGAGCTGTTTTTT

abundance: -
v_gene: TRBV11-3
d_gene: -
j_gene: TRBJ2-3
CDR3aa: CASSLDPGEMNTQYF
CDR3nt: TGTGCCAGCAGCTTAGATCCGGGAGAGATGAATACGCAGTATTTT

abundance: -
v_gene: TRBV7-2
d_gene: -
j_gene: TRBJ1-3
CDR3aa: CASSLRGGTIYF
CDR3nt: TGTGCCAGCAGCTTACGGGGAGGCACCATATATTTT

abundance: -
v_gene: TRBV29-1
d_gene: -
j_gene: TRBJ1-1
CDR3aa: CSVMGRTEAFF
CDR3nt: TGCAGCGTTATGGGGAGAACTGAAGCTTTCTTT

abundance: -
v_gene: TRBV2
d_gene: TRBD1
j_gene: TRBJ1-4
CDR3aa: CASSERGTGGGFSSNEKLFF
CDR3nt: TGTGCCAGCAGTGAAAGGGGGACAGGGGGCGGATTTAGCTCTAATGAAAAACTGTTTTTT

abundance: -
v_gene: TRBV18
d_gene: -
j_gene: TRBJ2-3
CDR3aa: CASSPLQGRTDTQYF
CDR3nt: TGTGCCAGCTCACCTCTCCAGGGTCGAACAGATACGCAGTATTTT

abundance: once
v_gene: TRBV6-5
d_gene: -
j_gene: TRBJ1-2
CDR3aa: CASRELGSYGYTF
CDR3nt: TGTGCCAGCAGAGAACTAGGGTCGTATGGCTACACCTTC

abundance: -
v_gene: TRBV5-1
d_gene: -
j_gene: TRBJ2-7
CDR3aa: CASSPTEAYEQYF
CDR3nt: TGCGCCAGCAGCCCGACAGAGGCCTACGAGCAGTACTTC

abundance: -
v_gene: TRBV9
d_gene: TRBD1
j_gene: TRBJ2-3
CDR3aa: CASSAGTGGTDTQYF
CDR3nt: TGTGCCAGCAGCGCCGGGACAGGGGGGACAGATACGCAGTATTTT

abundance: -
v_gene: TRBV5-6
d_gene: -
j_gene: TRBJ1-2
CDR3aa: CASSFGRGYTF
CDR3nt: TGTGCCAGCAGCTTTGGCCGCGGCTACACCTTC

abundance: -
v_gene: TRBV7-8
d_gene: TRBD1
j_gene: TRBJ2-3
CDR3aa: CASSPGTASTDTQYF
CDR3nt: TGTGCCAGCAGCCCCGGGACAGCTAGCACAGATACGCAGTATTTT

abundance: once
v_gene: TRBV5-1
d_gene: TRBD1
j_gene: TRBJ1-1
CDR3aa: CASSLGAQGVAFF
CDR3nt: TGCGCCAGCAGCTTGGGAGCGCAGGGGGTTGCTTTCTTT

abundance: -
v_gene: TRBV7-2
d_gene: TRBD1
j_gene: TRBJ1-1
CDR3aa: CASSADRGRLEAFF
CDR3nt: TGTGCCAGCAGCGCGGACAGGGGAAGGCTCGAAGCTTTCTTT

abundance: -
v_gene: TRBV5-6
d_gene: TRBD1
j_gene: TRBJ1-4
CDR3aa: CASSSRQGAGEKLFF
CDR3nt: TGTGCCAGCAGCTCCCGACAGGGTGCGGGGGAAAAACTGTTTTTT

abundance: -
v_gene: TRBV2
d_gene: -
j_gene: TRBJ2-3
CDR3aa: CASGYRPGGTDTQYF
CDR3nt: TGTGCCAGCGGCTACAGACCCGGCGGCACAGATACGCAGTATTTT

abundance: -
v_gene: TRBV2
d_gene: -
j_gene: TRBJ1-5
CDR3aa: CASTVGGLPNQPQHF
CDR3nt: TGTGCCAGCACCGTGGGGGGACTGCCCAATCAGCCCCAGCATTTT

abundance: -
v_gene: TRBV5-6
d_gene: TRBD1
j_gene: TRBJ1-2
CDR3aa: CASSLGQGGGYTF
CDR3nt: TGTGCCAGCAGCCTGGGACAGGGGGGTGGCTACACCTTC

abundance: once
v_gene: TRBV18
d_gene: TRBD2
j_gene: TRBJ2-7
CDR3aa: CASSRSGAYEQYF
CDR3nt: TGTGCCAGCTCACGAAGCGGGGCCTACGAGCAGTACTTC

abundance: few
v_gene: TRBV9
d_gene: TRBD1
j_gene: TRBJ2-2
CDR3aa: CASSRQGATGELFF
CDR3nt: TGTGCCAGCAGCCGGCAGGGGGCTACCGGGGAGCTGTTTTTT

abundance: -
v_gene: TRBV6-5
d_gene: -
j_gene: TRBJ1-1
CDR3aa: CASSYWDGGGSPEAFF
CDR3nt: TGTGCCAGCAGTTACTGGGACGGGGGAGGTAGCCCTGAAGCTTTCTTT

abundance: -
v_gene: TRBV5-1
d_gene: TRBD2
j_gene: TRBJ2-7
CDR3aa: CASSPGGATYEQYF
CDR3nt: TGCGCCAGCAGCCCGGGAGGGGCCACCTACGAGCAGTACTTC

abundance: -
v_gene: TRBV19
d_gene: -
j_gene: TRBJ1-2
CDR3aa: CASSIGPERGWYGYTF
CDR3nt: TGTGCCAGTAGTATTGGCCCCGAAAGGGGATGGTATGGCTACACCTTC

abundance: -
v_gene: TRBV5-8
d_gene: -
j_gene: TRBJ1-1
CDR3aa: CASSSTGRTEAFF
CDR3nt: TGTGCCAGCAGCTCGACAGGCAGAACTGAAGCTTTCTTT

abundance: -
v_gene: TRBV27
d_gene: -
j_gene: TRBJ2-1
CDR3aa: CASSLAGEQFF
CDR3nt: TGTGCCAGCAGTTTAGCGGGAGAGCAGTTCTTC

abundance: -
v_gene: TRBV9
d_gene: TRBD2
j_gene: TRBJ2-5
CDR3aa: CASSSGGLQETQYF
CDR3nt: TGTGCCAGCAGCTCGGGGGGTCTCCAAGAGACCCAGTACTTC

abundance: -
v_gene: TRBV9
d_gene: -
j_gene: TRBJ2-7
CDR3aa: CASSARGGYEQYF
CDR3nt: TGTGCCAGCAGCGCCCGAGGAGGCTACGAGCAGTACTTC

abundance: -
v_gene: TRBV6-6
d_gene: TRBD1
j_gene: TRBJ2-7
CDR3aa: CASRTSGTGSSYEQYF
CDR3nt: TGTGCCAGCAGAACCTCCGGGACAGGGTCTTCCTACGAGCAGTACTTC

abundance: -
v_gene: TRBV30
d_gene: TRBD2
j_gene: TRBJ2-1
CDR3aa: CAWSGGGLALSSYNEQFF
CDR3nt: TGTGCCTGGAGTGGGGGGGGACTAGCCCTGAGCTCCTACAATGAGCAGTTCTTC

abundance: once
v_gene: TRBV9
d_gene: -
j_gene: TRBJ1-2
CDR3aa: CASSVAAGHNYGYTF
CDR3nt: TGTGCCAGCAGCGTAGCTGCGGGGCACAACTATGGCTACACCTTC

abundance: -
v_gene: TRBV6-5
d_gene: -
j_gene: TRBJ2-1
CDR3aa: CASSPRDSGSNEQFF
CDR3nt: TGTGCCAGCAGTCCCCGGGATAGCGGTAGCAATGAGCAGTTCTTC

abundance: once
v_gene: TRBV4-3
d_gene: -
j_gene: TRBJ1-6
CDR3aa: CASSLRGSDSPLHF
CDR3nt: TGCGCCAGCAGTTTGAGGGGGTCTGATTCACCCCTCCACTTT

abundance: -
v_gene: TRBV7-8
d_gene: -
j_gene: TRBJ2-1
CDR3aa: CASRRHAGVNEQFF
CDR3nt: TGTGCCAGCCGGAGACACGCAGGGGTCAATGAGCAGTTCTTC

abundance: -
v_gene: TRBV11-2
d_gene: -
j_gene: TRBJ2-1
CDR3aa: CASSLGQILRDEQFF
CDR3nt: TGTGCCAGCAGCTTAGGCCAGATTCTGCGGGATGAGCAGTTCTTC

abundance: -
v_gene: TRBV4-3
d_gene: TRBD1
j_gene: TRBJ2-3
CDR3aa: CASSRDRGEDTQYF
CDR3nt: TGCGCCAGCAGCAGGGACAGGGGAGAGGATACGCAGTATTTT

abundance: -
v_gene: TRBV5-1
d_gene: TRBD1
j_gene: TRBJ2-5
CDR3aa: CASSRWTGDATQYF
CDR3nt: TGCGCCAGCAGCCGCTGGACAGGAGATGCGACCCAGTACTTC

abundance: -
v_gene: TRBV7-2
d_gene: -
j_gene: TRBJ1-1
CDR3aa: CASSRVPGDTEAFF
CDR3nt: TGTGCCAGCAGCCGGGTCCCCGGGGACACTGAAGCTTTCTTT

abundance: -
v_gene: TRBV19
d_gene: TRBD2
j_gene: TRBJ2-4
CDR3aa: CASKAGAGNIQYF
CDR3nt: TGTGCCAGTAAGGCGGGAGCGGGAAACATTCAGTACTTC

abundance: -
v_gene: TRBV30
d_gene: -
j_gene: TRBJ2-7
CDR3aa: CAWTARGASYEQYF
CDR3nt: TGTGCCTGGACCGCCAGGGGGGCTAGCTACGAGCAGTACTTC

abundance: -
v_gene: TRBV7-2
d_gene: -
j_gene: TRBJ2-1
CDR3aa: CASSLSDSGHYNEQFF
CDR3nt: TGTGCCAGCAGCTTGAGTGATAGCGGACACTACAATGAGCAGTTCTTC

abundance: -
v_gene: TRBV13
d_gene: -
j_gene: TRBJ1-4
CDR3aa: CASSLGQDQEKLFF
CDR3nt: TGTGCCAGCAGCTTGGGGCAGGATCAGGAAAAACTGTTTTTT

abundance: few
v_gene: TRBV7-2
d_gene: TRBD2
j_gene: TRBJ2-3
CDR3aa: CASSFYLAGVGDTQYF
CDR3nt: TGTGCCAGCAGCTTTTATCTAGCGGGAGTCGGGGATACGCAGTATTTT

abundance: once
v_gene: TRBV29-1
d_gene: -
j_gene: TRBJ1-1
CDR3aa: CSVIGQTGTEAFF
CDR3nt: TGCAGCGTTATCGGCCAAACGGGGACTGAAGCTTTCTTT

abundance: -
v_gene: TRBV6-5
d_gene: -
j_gene: TRBJ1-5
CDR3aa: CASRLTASNQPQHF
CDR3nt: TGTGCCAGCAGACTGACAGCAAGCAATCAGCCCCAGCATTTT

abundance: -
v_gene: TRBV7-9
d_gene: -
j_gene: TRBJ2-3
CDR3aa: CASTSFTDTQYF
CDR3nt: TGTGCCAGCACTAGCTTCACAGATACGCAGTATTTT